Shown below are 6 T cell receptor beta chains from a single sample sequenced in a study of blood T cell repertoires in COVID-19. Produced via immunoSEQ multiplex PCR; TCRdb's table is partial and in-frame only. Altogether 150,000 to 200,000 clones are present, approximately 78% being singletons, with the ten largest covering about a tenth. The source material was peripheral blood. These receptors were taken from a human donor in a cohort sampled during active COVID-19.

Note on this clone: Other DNA sequences within the sample encode an identical CDR3. The chain is built from TRBV10-3 and TRBJ1-1; a weak D match, TRBD1 (5 bases). The germline V and J ends were trimmed by 6 bases and 1 base, with 9 bases remaining between them. This CDR3 has 13 residues. Per germline, CDR1 ENHRY and CDR2 SYGVKD. In DNA, the CDR3 is TGTGCCATCAGCGCGGGGGGGAACACTGAAGCTTTCTTT. It translates to CAISAGGNTEAFF.

V usage is TRBV7-9 and J usage is TRBJ1-5; D is possibly TRBD1 (5 bases). The CDR3 spans 15 residues. CDR1 is SEHNR and CDR2 is FQNEAQ in the germline V gene (reference sequence). Between the trimmed V and J ends, which lost 4 bases and 2 bases, there was a span of 12 bases. The DNA for the CDR3 is TGTGCCAGCAGCTCCGTGGGGGAGGGCAATCAGCCCCAGCATTTT. Translation: CASSSVGEGNQPQHF.

The J gene is TRBJ1-4, the V gene TRBV6-5; 7 nucleotides agree with TRBD1. V lost 8 bases and J lost 8; bases outside the gene matches: 17. This CDR3 contains 16 residues. Per the germline V gene, CDR1 is MNHEY and CDR2 is SVGAGI. CDR3 nucleotide sequence: TGTGCCAGCGGATACTCGACGACAGGGAAGAGGGAAAAACTGTTTTTT. It is translated as CASGYSTTGKREKLFF.

Only one count was recorded for this clone. The V and J genes are TRBV7-9 and TRBJ2-3; D perhaps matches TRBD2 (6 bases). The V end lost 1 base, the J end lost 2 bases, and 13 bases lay between the germline ends. CDR1 and CDR2 (germline): SEHNR, FQNEAQ (reference sequence). The CDR3 consists of 16 residues. CDR3 in DNA: TGTGCCAGCAGCTTAGGGGGACTGGCACCCACAGATACGCAGTATTTT. Translated, it gives CASSLGGLAPTDTQYF.

This rearrangement joins TRBV19 to TRBJ1-5, with a possible D match to TRBD1 (6 bases). The CDR3 contains 19 residues. Trimming shortened V by 5 bases and J by 0 bases, and 23 bases separated the two germline ends. The V gene's germline CDR1 is LNHDA and CDR2 SQIVND (reference sequence). The CDR3 protein is CASSSSQGTRPYSNQPQHF. The CDR3 DNA follows: TGTGCCAGTAGTTCCTCACAGGGTACACGGCCATATAGCAATCAGCCCCAGCATTTT.

The chain couples TRBV30 to TRBJ2-2, with 10 positions matching TRBD2. J lost 4 bases, V lost 3 bases, and 2 bases had no gene match. Germline CDR1 is GTSNPN and CDR2 is SVGIG (reference sequence). The CDR3 contains 14 residues. The CDR3 bases are TGTGCCTGGAGCTGGACTAGCGGCACCGGGGAGCTGTTTTTT. Protein: CAWSWTSGTGELFF. The full variable domain, completed using reference TRBV30 and TRBJ2-2, is SQTIHQWPATLVQPVGSPLSLECTVEGTSNPNLYWYRQAAGRGLQLLFYSVGIGQISSEVPQNLSASRPQDRQFILSSKKLLLSDSGFYLCAWSWTSGTGELFFGEGSRLTVL.